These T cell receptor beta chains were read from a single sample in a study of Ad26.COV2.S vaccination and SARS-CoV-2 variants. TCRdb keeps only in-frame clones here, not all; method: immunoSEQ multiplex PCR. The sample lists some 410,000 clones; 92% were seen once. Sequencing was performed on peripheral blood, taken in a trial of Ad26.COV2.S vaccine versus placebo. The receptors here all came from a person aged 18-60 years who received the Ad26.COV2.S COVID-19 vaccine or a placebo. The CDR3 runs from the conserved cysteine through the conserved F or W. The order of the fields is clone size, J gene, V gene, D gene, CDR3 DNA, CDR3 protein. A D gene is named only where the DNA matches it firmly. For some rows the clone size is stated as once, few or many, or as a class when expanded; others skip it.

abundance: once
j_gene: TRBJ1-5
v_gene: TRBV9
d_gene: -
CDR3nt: TGTGCCAGCAGCCGCGACGTGGGAAGCAATCAGCCCCAGCATTTT
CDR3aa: CASSRDVGSNQPQHF

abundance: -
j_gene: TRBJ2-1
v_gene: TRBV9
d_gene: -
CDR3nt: TGTGCCAGCAGCGCGACAACCGGAGGTATTTGGCAGTTCTTC
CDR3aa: CASSATTGGIWQFF

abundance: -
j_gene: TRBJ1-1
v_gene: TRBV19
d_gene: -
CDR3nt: TGTGCCAGTACCCCCAATCGCGCTGTTGAAGCTTTCTTT
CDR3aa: CASTPNRAVEAFF

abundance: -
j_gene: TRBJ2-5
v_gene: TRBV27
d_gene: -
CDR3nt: TGTGCCAGCAGAGAGACCCAGTACTTC
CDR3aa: CASRETQYF

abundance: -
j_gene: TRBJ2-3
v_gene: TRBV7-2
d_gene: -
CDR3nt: TGTGCCAGCAGCTTAGCGGGGGGGCCAAGCACAGATACGCAGTATTTT
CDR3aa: CASSLAGGPSTDTQYF

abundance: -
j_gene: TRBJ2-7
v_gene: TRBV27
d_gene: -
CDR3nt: TGTGCCAGCAGTTTAAAGGGGTACAGAGCCTACGAGCAGTACTTC
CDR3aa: CASSLKGYRAYEQYF

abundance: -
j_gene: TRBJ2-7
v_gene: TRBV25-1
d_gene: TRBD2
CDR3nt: TGTGCCAGCAGTGAGGCTAGCGGGGGGTTCTACGAGCAGTACTTC
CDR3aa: CASSEASGGFYEQYF

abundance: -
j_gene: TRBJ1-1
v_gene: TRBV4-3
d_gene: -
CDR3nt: TGCGCCAGCAGCCAAGATAGGGCGGCGAGTAACACTGAAGCTTTCTTT
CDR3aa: CASSQDRAASNTEAFF

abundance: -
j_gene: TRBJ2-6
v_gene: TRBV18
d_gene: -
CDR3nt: TGTGCCAGCTCACCGATGACAGTCTCCGGGGCCAACGTCCTGACTTTC
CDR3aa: CASSPMTVSGANVLTF

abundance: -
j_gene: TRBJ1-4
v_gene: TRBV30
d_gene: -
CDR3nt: TGTGCCTGGAGTGAGGGGATCGTTAGTGAAAAACTGTTTTTT
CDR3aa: CAWSEGIVSEKLFF

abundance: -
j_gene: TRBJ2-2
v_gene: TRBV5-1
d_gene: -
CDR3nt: TGCGCCAGCAGCTTGGGGACTAGCACCCGAAGGGGGCCCACCGGGGAGCTGTTTTTT
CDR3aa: CASSLGTSTRRGPTGELFF

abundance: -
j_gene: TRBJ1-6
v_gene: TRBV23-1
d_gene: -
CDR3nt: TGCGCCAGCAGTCAACTGGGGCCTTCATCGGAGAATTCACCCCTCCACTTT
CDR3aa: CASSQLGPSSENSPLHF

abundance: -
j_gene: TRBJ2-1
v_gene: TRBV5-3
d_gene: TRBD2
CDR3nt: TGTGCCAGAAGCTTAGCGGGGGAGGGCTACAATGAGCAGTTCTTC
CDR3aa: CARSLAGEGYNEQFF

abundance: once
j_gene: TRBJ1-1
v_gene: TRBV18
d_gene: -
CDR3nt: TGTGCCAGCTCACCGTATTCCTTGGGTTACACTGAAGCTTTCTTT
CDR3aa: CASSPYSLGYTEAFF

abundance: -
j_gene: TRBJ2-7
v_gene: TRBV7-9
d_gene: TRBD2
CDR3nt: TGTGCCAGCATTGGGGGGGAGGCCTACGAGCAGTACTTC
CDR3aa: CASIGGEAYEQYF

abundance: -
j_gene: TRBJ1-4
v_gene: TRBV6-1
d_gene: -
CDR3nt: TGTGCCAGCAGTGAAGCGGGGATGGCGTGGGGTCTTGCGTATAATGAAAAACTGTTTTTT
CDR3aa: CASSEAGMAWGLAYNEKLFF

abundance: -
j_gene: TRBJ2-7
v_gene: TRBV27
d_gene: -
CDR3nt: TGTGCCAGCAGTTTTGCAGGCCCAACCTACGAGCAGTACTTC
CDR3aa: CASSFAGPTYEQYF

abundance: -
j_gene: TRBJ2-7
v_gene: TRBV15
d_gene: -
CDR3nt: TGTGCCACCAGCAGAATTGGGGACGAGCAGTACTTC
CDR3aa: CATSRIGDEQYF

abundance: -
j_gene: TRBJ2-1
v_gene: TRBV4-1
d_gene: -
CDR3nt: TGCGCCAGCAGCCAAGATCGTGGTAGCTACAATGAGCAGTTCTTC
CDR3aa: CASSQDRGSYNEQFF

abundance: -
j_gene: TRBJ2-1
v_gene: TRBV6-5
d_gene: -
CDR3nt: TGTGCCAGCAGAAGGCGGACATCCTACAATGAGCAGTTCTTC
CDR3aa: CASRRRTSYNEQFF

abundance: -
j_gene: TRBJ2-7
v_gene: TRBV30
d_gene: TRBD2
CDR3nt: TGTGCCTGGTGTGCTAGCGGTGGCTCCTACGAGCAGTACTTC
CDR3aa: CAWCASGGSYEQYF

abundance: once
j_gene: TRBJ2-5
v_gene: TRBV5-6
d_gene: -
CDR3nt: TGTGCCAGCAGCTCCCCCCATGGGGGGACCCAGTACTTC
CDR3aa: CASSSPHGGTQYF

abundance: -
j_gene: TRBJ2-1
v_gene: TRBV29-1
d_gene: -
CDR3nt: TGCAGCGTTGAAGGACTGCGGGGACCCTACAATGAGCAGTTCTTC
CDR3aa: CSVEGLRGPYNEQFF